Presented here are 19 T cell receptor beta chains from one specimen sequenced in a study of blood T cell repertoires in COVID-19. Generated by immunoSEQ multiplex PCR, the TCRdb table keeps only in-frame clones and is missing some. Of 650,000 to 800,000 clones listed, around 90% are singletons. The material sequenced was peripheral blood. The source of these receptors is a young woman with acute or convalescent COVID-19.

The chain is built from TRBV11-3 and TRBJ2-2, with TRBD1 as a possible D gene (5 bases). Germline V gene data show CDR1 as SGHNT and CDR2 as YENEEA. The V end was cut by 7 bases, the J end by 6 bases, with 21 bases between. This CDR3 has 16 amino acids. The CDR3 here is CASKKRQISRAGELFF. For the CDR3, the DNA is TGTGCCAGCAAGAAAAGACAGATCTCGAGAGCCGGGGAGCTGTTTTTT.

The chain employs TRBV2 and TRBJ1-2; the D is unclear. Germline assignment: CDR1 SNHLY and CDR2 FYNNEI. The CDR3 is made up of 16 amino acids. V lost 1 base and J 4 bases, leaving 16 bases between the germline ends. This CDR3 is CASSEDPFWGGYGYTF. The DNA of the CDR3 is TGTGCCAGCAGTGAAGACCCTTTTTGGGGAGGCTATGGCTACACCTTC.

This chain connects TRBV19 to TRBJ2-2; tentatively, D is TRBD1 (6 bases). V dropped 4 bases and J dropped 1 base, with 10 bases sitting between them. Germline CDR1 LNHDA, CDR2 SQIVND (reference sequence). The CDR3 runs 15 residues. CDR3 coding DNA: TGTGCCAGTAGTAGGCAGGGGAAGAACACCGGGGAGCTGTTTTTT. Its translation: CASSRQGKNTGELFF.

The V gene is TRBV18, the J gene TRBJ1-1; D remains unclear. This CDR3 comprises 15 residues. The V end lost 1 base, the J end lost 1 base, and 10 bases lay between the germline ends. CDR1 KGHSH and CDR2 LQKENI come from the germline V gene. CDR3 nucleotides: TGTGCCAGCTCACCACGGAGCGTTCAGAACACTGAAGCTTTCTTT. Encoded protein: CASSPRSVQNTEAFF. The whole variable domain, filled in from reference TRBV18 and TRBJ1-1, reads NAGVMQNPRHLVRRRGQEARLRCSPMKGHSHVYWYRQLPEEGLKFMVYLQKENIIDESGMPKERFSAEFPKEGPSILRIQQVVRGDSAAYFCASSPRSVQNTEAFFGQGTRLTVV.

A remark on this clone: This same CDR3 is encoded by further DNA sequences in the sample. The V gene is TRBV5-1, the J gene TRBJ2-7, with D maybe TRBD1 (6 bases). CDR3 length: 13 residues. The ends were cut back, 1 base at V and 1 base at J, with 6 bases in the middle. Germline V gene lookup returns CDR1 SGHRS and CDR2 YFSETQ. CDR3 sequence reads: CASSLTGSYEQYF. CDR3 DNA: TGCGCCAGCAGCTTGACAGGGTCCTACGAGCAGTACTTC.

The rearrangement links TRBV7-6 to TRBJ1-2; no definite D call. CDR3 length equals 16 residues. Between the trimmed V and J ends, which lost 5 bases and 0 bases, there was a span of 16 bases. The germline V gene has CDR1 SGHVS and CDR2 FNYEAQ. The CDR3 DNA reads as TGTGCCAGCAGCCGGCCCATGGGAGGGTCTAACTATGGCTACACCTTC. It encodes CASSRPMGGSNYGYTF.

The V call is TRBV5-1, the J call TRBJ2-7, with D tentatively TRBD2 (6 bases). CDR3 size: 14 residues. Germline V gene lookup returns CDR1 SGHRS and CDR2 YFSETQ. Trimming took off 0 bases at V and 4 bases at J, with 11 bases between the two ends. The CDR3 region has the DNA TGCGCCAGCAGCTTGGCATTTGGGGGGTACGAGCAGTACTTC. Translating gives CASSLAFGGYEQYF.

The genes are TRBV5-5 and TRBJ1-1; TRBD1 aligns across 7 bases. J lost 4 bases, V lost 0 bases, and 3 bases had no gene match. This CDR3 comprises 14 residues. Germline V gene data show CDR1 as SGHKS and CDR2 as YYEKEE (reference sequence). The CDR3 is CASSLEQGSTEAFF. The CDR3 DNA reads TGTGCCAGCAGCTTGGAACAGGGGAGCACTGAAGCTTTCTTT.

The J gene is TRBJ2-5, the V gene TRBV4-2, with a weak D call TRBD2 (5 bases). The CDR3 is 15 amino acids. The germline V gene encodes CDR1 LGHNA and CDR2 YNFKEQ. With 5 bases removed from V and 4 bases from J, the gap between germline ends came to 17 bases. The CDR3 is CASSKEGSPGETQYF. As DNA, the CDR3 is TGTGCCAGCAGCAAGGAAGGGAGCCCGGGAGAGACCCAGTACTTC.

The chain couples TRBV6-5 to TRBJ1-2; D call uncertain. The germline CDR1 and CDR2 sequences are MNHEY and SVGAGI. This CDR3 has 14 amino acids. Trimming removed 7 bases at V and 6 bases at J, with 18 bases between. CDR3: CASNSPLVGDGYTF. The CDR3 region has the DNA TGTGCCAGCAACAGCCCCCTTGTCGGGGATGGCTACACCTTC.

V is TRBV28 and J is TRBJ1-5, with a weak D call TRBD1 (6 bases). This CDR3 is 16 amino acids long. V was pared by 4 bases and J by 3 bases, with 16 bases between. CDR1 is MDHEN, CDR2 SYDVKM, per germline. Here the CDR3 reads CASSSSSWGLNQPQHF. CDR3 DNA: TGTGCCAGCAGTTCATCCTCTTGGGGGCTCAATCAGCCCCAGCATTTT.

In its sample, this clone was seen once. The rearrangement joins TRBV2 to TRBJ1-5; 7 nucleotides match TRBD1. The germline V gene has CDR1 SNHLY and CDR2 FYNNEI. Trimming at V came to 5 bases and at J to 9 bases, leaving 13 bases not matched to a gene. The CDR3 is 15 residues long. Here the CDR3 DNA reads TGTGCCAGCAGTTTCCCGGGACAGAGACCTGGGCCCCAGCATTTT. As protein: CASSFPGQRPGPQHF. The complete variable domain, with remaining parts taken from reference TRBV2 and TRBJ1-5, reads EPEVTQTPSHQVTQMGQEVILRCVPISNHLYFYWYRQILGQKVEFLVSFYNNEISEKSEIFDDQFSVERPDGSNFTLKIRSTKLEDSAMYFCASSFPGQRPGPQHFGDGTRLSIL.

The chain carries TRBV5-1 and TRBJ1-1; D is uncertain. The V end lost 0 bases, the J end lost 3 bases, and 12 bases lay between the germline ends. Germline V gene sequence: CDR1 SGHRS, CDR2 YFSETQ. CDR3 length: 15 amino acids. CDR3 DNA: TGCGCCAGCAGCTTGGTGGAGGGAGGCTACACTGAAGCTTTCTTT. Its protein is CASSLVEGGYTEAFF.

This rearrangement joins TRBV5-1 to TRBJ1-1; 9 nucleotides match TRBD1. The CDR3 has 15 residues. Trimming at V came to 0 bases and at J to 4 bases, leaving 4 bases not matched to a gene. CDR1 SGHRS and CDR2 YFSETQ come from the germline V gene. CDR3 in DNA: TGCGCCAGCAGCTTGGCAACAGGGGGCCCCACTGAAGCTTTCTTT. It translates to CASSLATGGPTEAFF.

The rearrangement uses TRBV5-1 and TRBJ1-1, with D unresolved. Trimming removed 1 base from V and 1 base from J, with 11 bases in between. The CDR3 is 15 residues long. The V gene's germline CDR1 is SGHRS and CDR2 YFSETQ. The CDR3 protein is CASSLMRSPNTEAFF. The CDR3 nucleotides read TGCGCCAGCAGCTTGATGCGGAGCCCGAACACTGAAGCTTTCTTT.

The chain has TRBV12-3 or TRBV12-4 and TRBJ2-2, with TRBD1 as a possible D gene (6 bases). This CDR3 is 12 amino acids long. Trimming removed 5 bases at V and 14 bases at J, with 15 bases between. This CDR3 is CASSRWDILLFF. In nucleotides, the CDR3 is TGTGCCAGCAGTCGCTGGGACATCTTACTGTTTTTT.

This chain links TRBV12-3 or TRBV12-4 with TRBJ1-2; no clear D. Trimming took 7 bases from V and 4 from J, leaving 13 bases between them. The CDR3 extends over 13 amino acids. The CDR3 spells CASTPIPGYGYTF. The CDR3 bases are TGTGCCAGCACCCCCATCCCGGGCTATGGCTACACCTTC.

V and J are TRBV28 and TRBJ1-3; 10 bases match TRBD1. Germline CDR1 MDHEN, CDR2 SYDVKM. This CDR3 is built from 21 residues. The junction had 22 bases not matched to a gene; V was cut back by 6 bases and J by 2 bases. In DNA, the CDR3 is TGTGCCAGCAGCTCCCCTCGGCGGTGGTTCTGGGACAGGGGACCTGGAAACACCATATATTTT. Protein product: CASSSPRRWFWDRGPGNTIYF.

This clone occurred once. V gene TRBV6-6 combines with J gene TRBJ2-1, with D perhaps matching TRBD1 (6 bases). Trimming shortened V by 6 bases and J by 10 bases, and 25 bases separated the two germline ends. Germline loops: CDR1 MNHNY, CDR2 SVGAGI (reference sequence). This CDR3 contains 16 residues. The chain's CDR3 is CASRRYMGTPFGEQFF. In nucleotides, the CDR3 is TGTGCCAGCAGGCGGTACATGGGGACACCGTTCGGGGAGCAGTTCTTC.